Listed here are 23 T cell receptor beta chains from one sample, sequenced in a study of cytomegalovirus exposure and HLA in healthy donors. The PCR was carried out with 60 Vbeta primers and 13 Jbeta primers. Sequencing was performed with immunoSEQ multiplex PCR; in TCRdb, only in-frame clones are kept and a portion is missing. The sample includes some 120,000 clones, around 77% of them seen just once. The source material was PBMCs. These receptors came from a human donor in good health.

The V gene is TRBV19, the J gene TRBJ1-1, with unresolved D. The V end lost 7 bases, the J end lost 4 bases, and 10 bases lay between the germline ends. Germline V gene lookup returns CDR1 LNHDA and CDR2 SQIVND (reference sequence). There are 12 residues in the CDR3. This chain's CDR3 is CASTTAGTEAFF. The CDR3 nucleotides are TGTGCCAGTACGACGGCAGGCACTGAAGCTTTCTTT.

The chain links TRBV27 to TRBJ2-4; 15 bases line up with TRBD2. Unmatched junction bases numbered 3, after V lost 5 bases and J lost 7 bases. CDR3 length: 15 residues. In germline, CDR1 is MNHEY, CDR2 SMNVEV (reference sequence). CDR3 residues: CASSPGTSGRNIQYF. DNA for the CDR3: TGTGCCAGCAGTCCGGGGACTAGCGGGAGGAACATTCAGTACTTC.

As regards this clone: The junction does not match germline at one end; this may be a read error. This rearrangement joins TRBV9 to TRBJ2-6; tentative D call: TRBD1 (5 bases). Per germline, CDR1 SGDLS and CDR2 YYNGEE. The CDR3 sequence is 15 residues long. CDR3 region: CASSPRPTGANGLTF. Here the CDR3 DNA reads TGTGCCAGCAGCCCACGACCGACTGGGGCCAACGGCCTGACTTTC.

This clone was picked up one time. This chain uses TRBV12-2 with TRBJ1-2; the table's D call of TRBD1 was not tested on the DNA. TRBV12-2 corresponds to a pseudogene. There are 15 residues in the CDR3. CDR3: CASRLESGRGYGYTF. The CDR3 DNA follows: TGTGCAAGTCGCTTAGAGTCAGGGCGAGGCTATGGCTACACCTTC.

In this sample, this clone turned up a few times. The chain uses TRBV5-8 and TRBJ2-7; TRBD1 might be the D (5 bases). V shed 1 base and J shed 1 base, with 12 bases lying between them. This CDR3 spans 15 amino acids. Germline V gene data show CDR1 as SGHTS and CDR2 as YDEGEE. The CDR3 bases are TGTGCCAGCAGCTTGCTAAGGGGCGCTTCCTACGAGCAGTACTTC. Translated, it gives CASSLLRGASYEQYF.

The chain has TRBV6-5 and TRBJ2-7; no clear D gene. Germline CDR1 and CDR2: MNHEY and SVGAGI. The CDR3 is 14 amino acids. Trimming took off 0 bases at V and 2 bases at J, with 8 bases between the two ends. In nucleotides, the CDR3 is TGTGCCAGCAGTTACTCTTGGCAGGCCTACGAGCAGTACTTC. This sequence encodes CASSYSWQAYEQYF.

For the CDR3, the DNA is TGCGCCAGCAGCTTGGAGCCTAGCGGGGGCAATGAGCAGTTCTTC. Translation gives CASSLEPSGGNEQFF. The gene calls are TRBV5-1 and TRBJ2-1; TRBD2 aligns across 10 bases. The CDR3 spans 15 residues. The trim removed 0 bases at V and 6 bases at J, leaving 3 bases unmatched. Germline assignment: CDR1 SGHRS and CDR2 YFSETQ.

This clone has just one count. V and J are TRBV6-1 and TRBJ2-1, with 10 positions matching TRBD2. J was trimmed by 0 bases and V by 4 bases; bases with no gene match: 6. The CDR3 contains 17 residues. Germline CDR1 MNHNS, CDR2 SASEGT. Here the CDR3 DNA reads TGTGCCAGCAGTGGCCTAGCGGGAGTTGGCTCCTACAATGAGCAGTTCTTC. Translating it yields CASSGLAGVGSYNEQFF.

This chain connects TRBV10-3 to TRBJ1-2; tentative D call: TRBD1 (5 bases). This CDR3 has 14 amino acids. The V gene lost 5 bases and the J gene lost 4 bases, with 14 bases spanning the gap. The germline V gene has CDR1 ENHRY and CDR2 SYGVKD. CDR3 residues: CAISPLQGGYGYTF. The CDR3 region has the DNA TGTGCCATCAGTCCCCTTCAGGGTGGCTATGGCTACACCTTC.

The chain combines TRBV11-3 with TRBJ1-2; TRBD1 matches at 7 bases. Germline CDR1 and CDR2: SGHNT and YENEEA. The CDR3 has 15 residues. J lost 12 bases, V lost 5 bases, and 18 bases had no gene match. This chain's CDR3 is CASSPEGASDHRDTF. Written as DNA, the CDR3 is TGTGCCAGCAGCCCCGAGGGGGCGAGTGATCATCGAGACACCTTC. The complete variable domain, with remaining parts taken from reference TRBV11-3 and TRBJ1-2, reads EAGVVQSPRYKIIEKKQPVAFWCNPISGHNTLYWYLQNLGQGPELLIRYENEEAVDDSQLPKDRFSAERLKGVDSTLKIQPAELGDSAVYLCASSPEGASDHRDTFGSGTRLTVV.

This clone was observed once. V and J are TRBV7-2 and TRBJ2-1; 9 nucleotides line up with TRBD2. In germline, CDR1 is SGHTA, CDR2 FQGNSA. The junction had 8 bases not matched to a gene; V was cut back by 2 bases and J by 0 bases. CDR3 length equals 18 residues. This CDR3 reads CASSLSPSGMSSYNEQFF. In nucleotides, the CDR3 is TGTGCCAGCAGCTTATCCCCTAGCGGGATGAGCTCCTACAATGAGCAGTTCTTC.

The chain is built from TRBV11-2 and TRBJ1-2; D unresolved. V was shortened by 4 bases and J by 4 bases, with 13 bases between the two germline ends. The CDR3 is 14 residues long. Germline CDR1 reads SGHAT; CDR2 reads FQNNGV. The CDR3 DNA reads TGTGCCAGCAGCTCCCGAGGGAGCACCTATGGCTACACCTTC. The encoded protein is CASSSRGSTYGYTF.

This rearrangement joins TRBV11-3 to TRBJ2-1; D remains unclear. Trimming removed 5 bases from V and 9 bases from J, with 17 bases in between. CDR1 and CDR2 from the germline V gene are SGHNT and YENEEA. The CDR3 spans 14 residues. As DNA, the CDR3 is TGTGCCAGCAGCCCCACAACTCAGGCCTCTGAGCAGTTCTTC. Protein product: CASSPTTQASEQFF. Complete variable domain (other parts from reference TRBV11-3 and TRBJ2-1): EAGVVQSPRYKIIEKKQPVAFWCNPISGHNTLYWYLQNLGQGPELLIRYENEEAVDDSQLPKDRFSAERLKGVDSTLKIQPAELGDSAVYLCASSPTTQASEQFFGPGTRLTVL.

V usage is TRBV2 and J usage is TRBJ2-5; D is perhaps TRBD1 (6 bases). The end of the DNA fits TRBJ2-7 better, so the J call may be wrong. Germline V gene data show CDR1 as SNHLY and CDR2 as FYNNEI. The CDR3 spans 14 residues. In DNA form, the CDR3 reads TGTGCCAGCAGTTTAATACAGGGTCCCTACGAGCAGTACTTC. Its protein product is CASSLIQGPYEQYF.

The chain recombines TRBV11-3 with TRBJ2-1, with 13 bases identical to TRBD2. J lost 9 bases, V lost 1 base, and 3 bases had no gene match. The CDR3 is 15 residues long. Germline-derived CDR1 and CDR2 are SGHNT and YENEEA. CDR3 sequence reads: CASSLGLAGGGEQFF. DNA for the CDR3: TGTGCCAGCAGCTTAGGACTAGCGGGAGGAGGTGAGCAGTTCTTC.

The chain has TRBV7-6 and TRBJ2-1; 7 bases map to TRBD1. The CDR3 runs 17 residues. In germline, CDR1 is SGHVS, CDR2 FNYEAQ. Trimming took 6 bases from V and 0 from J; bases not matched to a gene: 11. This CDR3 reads CASSLARDSGSYNEQFF. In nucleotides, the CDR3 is TGTGCCAGCAGTCTAGCCCGGGACAGTGGCTCCTACAATGAGCAGTTCTTC.

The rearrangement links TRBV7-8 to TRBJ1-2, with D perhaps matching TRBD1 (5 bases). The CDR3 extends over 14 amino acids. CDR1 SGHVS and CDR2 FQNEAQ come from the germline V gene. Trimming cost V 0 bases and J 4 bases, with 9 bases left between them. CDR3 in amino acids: CASSLAGDGYGYTF. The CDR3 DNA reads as TGTGCCAGCAGCTTAGCAGGGGATGGCTATGGCTACACCTTC.

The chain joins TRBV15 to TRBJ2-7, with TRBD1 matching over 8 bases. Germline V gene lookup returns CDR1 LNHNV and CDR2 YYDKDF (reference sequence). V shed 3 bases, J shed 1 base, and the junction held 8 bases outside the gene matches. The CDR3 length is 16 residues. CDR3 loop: CATSSGLDRASYEQYF. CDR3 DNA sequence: TGTGCCACCAGCAGTGGATTGGACAGGGCGTCCTACGAGCAGTACTTC.

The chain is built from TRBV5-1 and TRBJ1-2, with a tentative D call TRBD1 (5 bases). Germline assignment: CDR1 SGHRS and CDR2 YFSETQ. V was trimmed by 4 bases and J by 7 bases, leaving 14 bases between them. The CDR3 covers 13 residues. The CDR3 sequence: CASSPDSLGGYTF. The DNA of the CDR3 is TGCGCCAGCAGCCCTGACAGTCTCGGTGGCTACACCTTC.

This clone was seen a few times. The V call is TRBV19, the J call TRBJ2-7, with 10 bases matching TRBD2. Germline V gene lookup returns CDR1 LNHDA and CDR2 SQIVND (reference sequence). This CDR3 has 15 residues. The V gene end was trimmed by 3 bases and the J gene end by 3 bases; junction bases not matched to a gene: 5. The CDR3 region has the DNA TGTGCCAGTAGTATCTTGCTAGCGGGAGACTACGAGCAGTACTTC. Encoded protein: CASSILLAGDYEQYF.

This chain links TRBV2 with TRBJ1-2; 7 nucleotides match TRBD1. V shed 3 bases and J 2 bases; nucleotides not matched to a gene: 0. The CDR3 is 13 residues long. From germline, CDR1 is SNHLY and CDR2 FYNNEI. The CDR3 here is CASSETGNYGYTF. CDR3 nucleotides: TGTGCCAGCAGTGAGACAGGGAACTATGGCTACACCTTC.

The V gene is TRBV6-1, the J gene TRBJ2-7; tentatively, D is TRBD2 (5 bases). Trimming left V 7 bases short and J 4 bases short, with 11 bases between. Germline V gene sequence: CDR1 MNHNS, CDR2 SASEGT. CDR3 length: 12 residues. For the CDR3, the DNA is TGTGCCAGCACTCGGCTAGCATACGAGCAGTACTTC. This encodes CASTRLAYEQYF.

The CDR3 region is CAWTPGLVLEQYF. DNA of the CDR3: TGTGCCTGGACCCCGGGACTAGTCCTCGAGCAGTACTTC. The chain links TRBV30 to TRBJ2-7; TRBD2 matches at 8 bases. Germline loops: CDR1 GTSNPN, CDR2 SVGIG (reference sequence). V dropped 4 bases and J dropped 6; count of bases not matched to a gene: 8. The length of the CDR3 is 13 residues.